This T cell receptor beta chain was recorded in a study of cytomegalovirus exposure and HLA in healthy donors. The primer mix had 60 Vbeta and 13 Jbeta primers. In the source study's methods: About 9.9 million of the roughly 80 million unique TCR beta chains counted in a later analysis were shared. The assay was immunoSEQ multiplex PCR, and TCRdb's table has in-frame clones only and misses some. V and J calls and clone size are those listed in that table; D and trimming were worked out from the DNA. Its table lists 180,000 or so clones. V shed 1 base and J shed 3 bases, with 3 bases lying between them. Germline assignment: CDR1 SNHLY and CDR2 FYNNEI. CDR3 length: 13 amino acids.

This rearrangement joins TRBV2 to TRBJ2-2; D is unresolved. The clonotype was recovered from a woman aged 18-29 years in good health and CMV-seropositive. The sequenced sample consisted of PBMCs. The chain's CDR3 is CASSEVDTGELFF. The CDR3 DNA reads TGTGCCAGCAGTGAAGTCGACACCGGGGAGCTGTTTTTT.